This TCR beta chain was sequenced during a study of glioma-infiltrating T cells. Using RNA template, CDR3s of TCR alpha and beta were amplified with iRepertoire arm-PCR. One-step reverse transcription and amplification started from around 100-400 ng of tissue mRNA or PBMC total RNA. A single record per CDR3 protein comes from TCRdb applying MiXCR to the multiplex PCR reads. The sample shows 100,000 to 150,000 distinct CDR3 sequences, 24% of them seen only once. For this clonotype: Its antigen is currently unknown. This may come from a read error, since a much larger clone is one base off.

Study conclusions and caveats: Non-neoplastic patients had below-expected tissue-blood divergence, while all gliomas exceeded expectation.

Trimming cost V 2 bases and J 2 bases, with 9 bases left between them. The CDR3 covers 13 residues. Germline CDR1 is DFQATT and CDR2 is SNEGSKA (reference sequence). The sequenced material came from glioma tissue, nonneoplastic brain tissue, or PBMCs (not recorded which). The TCR originated in a human donor with low-grade glioma or glioblastoma, undergoing nonglioma brain surgery, or in good health (not recorded which). This rearrangement joins TRBV20-1 to TRBJ1-1; TRBD1 might be the D (5 bases). The CDR3 DNA reads as TGCAGTGCTAGATTCAGGGCCAACACTGAAGCTTTCTTT. Its protein product is CSARFRANTEAFF.